Listed below are T cell receptor beta chains from one sample, sequenced in a study of cytomegalovirus exposure and HLA in healthy donors. Measured with immunoSEQ multiplex PCR; TCRdb has only the in-frame clones, and not every one. The top ten clones hold roughly a tenth of a sample with 150,000 to 200,000 clones, more than 70% of them seen once. Material for sequencing was PBMCs. These receptors all stem from a man aged 30 to 45 in good health and CMV-seropositive. CDR3s include the opening cysteine and the closing phenylalanine or tryptophan.

J | V | CDR3
TRBJ1-4 | TRBV30 | CAWSVLFDEKLFF
TRBJ2-3 | TRBV7-6 | CASSSWTPQSYF
TRBJ2-4 | TRBV18 | CASSPPSRGGDIQYF
TRBJ1-2 | TRBV11-2 | CASSLQGRYGYTF
TRBJ2-7 | TRBV5-1 | CASSFSGSYEQYF
TRBJ2-7 | TRBV2 | CASSDPSGNSYEQYF
TRBJ1-5 | TRBV5-1 | CASSQGGDSNQPQHF
TRBJ2-2 | TRBV11-3 | CASSSVLAGELFF
TRBJ2-7 | TRBV18 | CASSPQAGDPDEQYF
TRBJ1-5 | TRBV11-2 | CASSRIADSNQPQHF
TRBJ1-1 | TRBV9 | CASSPAGNTEAFF
TRBJ1-2 | TRBV6-1 | CASSDRDRGGYTF
TRBJ1-4 | TRBV18 | CASSARPDRGQSEREKLFF
TRBJ1-1 | TRBV4-3 | CASSQGGNTEAFF
TRBJ1-2 | TRBV20-1 | CSATEADRTF
TRBJ1-3 | TRBV7-2 | CASSLVGQGSGNTIYF
TRBJ1-5 | TRBV19 | CASSISGDQRGQHF
TRBJ2-2 | TRBV6-5 | CASSYREGIGTGELFF
TRBJ1-1 | TRBV7-9 | CASSPKRDRALAEAFF